This T cell receptor (beta chain) was obtained from a study of cytomegalovirus exposure and HLA in healthy donors. Study-level points and caveats: Analysis was performed later, and it showed HLA-associated TCR beta chains to be more clonally expanded than equally common others. Productive rates of about 90% or about 30% were seen for most TCR beta V segments in an earlier analysis.

A remark on this clone: The antigen is undetermined.

In the PCR, 60 Vbeta and 13 Jbeta primers were used. The table came from immunoSEQ multiplex PCR; TCRdb's copy has only in-frame clones and leaves some out. The table includes some 200,000 clones, under 85% detected once. CDR1 and CDR2 from the germline V gene are SGHRS and YFSETQ. With V trimmed by 0 bases and J by 11 bases, 9 bases remained unmatched. The CDR3 is 15 amino acids. Sequenced input: PBMCs. This clonotype was obtained from a man over 45 in good health and CMV-seronegative. This chain connects TRBV5-1 to TRBJ2-1, with TRBD2 identical over 9 bases. The CDR3 loop reads CASSLDGTSSFQQFF. The DNA for the CDR3 is TGCGCCAGCAGCTTGGACGGGACTAGCAGCTTCCAGCAGTTCTTC.